The text below deals with one TCR beta chain. CD8+ and CD4+ T cells from blood underwent TCR beta sequencing, which was carried out in a high-throughput format. These data originate in a study of CD8 T cells in Susac syndrome. The germline V gene encodes CDR1 KGHDR and CDR2 SFDVKD. The CDR3 runs to 17 residues. The V and J ends lost 1 base and 3 bases, in that order; junction bases with no gene match: 7. With random hexamers, reverse transcription was performed on about 0.5 to 1 ug of RNA. Across 54 Vbeta and 13 Jbeta, TCR beta CDR3 was amplified with immunoSEQ multiplex PCR. TCRdb used MiXCR to reprocess the immunoSEQ multiplex PCR reads, holding one entry per CDR3 protein. The sample carries 100,000 to 150,000 distinct CDR3 sequences, 85% to 95% recorded once.

Sample: CD8+ T cells from PBMCs. The receptor's source is a human donor with multiple sclerosis. The V and J genes are TRBV24-1 and TRBJ2-3, with 9 bases matching TRBD2. The CDR3 DNA reads as TGTGCCACCAGTGATTTAAAGCGGGGGGCCTTAACAGATACGCAGTATTTT. It yields the protein CATSDLKRGALTDTQYF.